This T cell receptor beta chain was sequenced in a study of shared clonotypes between healthy human individuals. At the level of the study: A donor's plate count was three for CD4 naive and three for CD4 memory; CD8 naive had two and CD8 memory one. Study findings and constraints: About 5% of naive CD4 clonotypes were shared across a few donors.

Nashville, Tennessee was home to all donors, who were Caucasian adults. Per the original methods: ImmunoSEQ output lacked quality scores and full-length reads, limiting matched filtering. Assay used: immunoSEQ multiplex PCR; TCRdb lists only in-frame clones, some missing. The DNA gave D and trimming, while V, J and clone size come from that table. The repertoire holds about 2 million clones, with 90% to 95% as singletons. A note on this clone: Its antigen is unknown.

CDR1 and CDR2 from the germline V gene are MGHRA and YSYEKL. Trimming took off 0 bases at V and 5 bases at J, with 17 bases between the two ends. This CDR3 region has 17 residues. This TCR was recovered from a man younger than 35 in good health. This rearrangement joins TRBV4-1 to TRBJ1-5; D is unclear. Sample: naive CD4+ T cells sorted from blood. Subset noted: CD45RA+ positively selected. CDR3 coding DNA: TGCGCCAGCAGCCAAGATAATTCCTTTTCGGCGGATCAGCCCCAGCATTTT. It codes for CASSQDNSFSADQPQHF.